Listed below are T cell receptor beta chains from one sample, sequenced in a study of T cell repertoires in ileal Crohn's disease. Profiling relied on immunoSEQ multiplex PCR, and the TCRdb table lists in-frame clones only, not all of them. The table includes more than 4,000 clones, around 75% detected once. Sequencing input: ileal tissue. The receptors shown here come from an adult with Crohn's disease. Both conserved end residues are part of each CDR3. Fields, in order: clone size, J gene, V gene, D gene, CDR3 protein, CDR3 DNA. D genes are given only for firm matches. Clone size is given for some rows only: seen once, a few or many times, or a class if the clone is expanded.

clone size: -; J gene: TRBJ2-1; V gene: TRBV5-4; D gene: -; CDR3 protein: CASSLGGSYNEQFF; CDR3 DNA: TGTGCCAGCAGCTTGGGTGGGAGCTATAATGAGCAGTTCTTC
clone size: -; J gene: TRBJ2-3; V gene: TRBV28; D gene: TRBD1; CDR3 protein: CASRPPGTGAQYF; CDR3 DNA: TGTGCCAGCAGGCCGCCGGGGACAGGCGCGCAGTATTTT
clone size: -; J gene: TRBJ2-3; V gene: TRBV7-8; D gene: TRBD2; CDR3 protein: CASSLAPGLAASTDTRYF; CDR3 DNA: TGTGCCAGCAGCTTAGCCCCGGGACTAGCAGCCAGCACAGATACGCGGTATTTT
clone size: -; J gene: TRBJ2-5; V gene: TRBV9; D gene: -; CDR3 protein: CASSVGEVFQETQYF; CDR3 DNA: TGTGCCAGCAGCGTAGGCGAGGTATTCCAAGAGACCCAGTACTTC
clone size: once; J gene: TRBJ1-6; V gene: TRBV6-5; D gene: TRBD1; CDR3 protein: CASTTGQRNSPLHF; CDR3 DNA: TGTGCCAGTACGACAGGGCAACGTAATTCACCCCTCCACTTT
clone size: -; J gene: TRBJ2-3; V gene: TRBV15; D gene: -; CDR3 protein: CATSRVWTSIAGTDTQYF; CDR3 DNA: TGTGCCACCAGCAGAGTATGGACATCCATAGCAGGCACAGATACGCAGTATTTT
clone size: -; J gene: TRBJ2-7; V gene: TRBV6-6; D gene: -; CDR3 protein: CASRDGGRSEQYF; CDR3 DNA: TGTGCCAGCAGGGACGGGGGTAGGTCCGAGCAGTACTTC
clone size: -; J gene: TRBJ2-3; V gene: TRBV9; D gene: -; CDR3 protein: CASSVLTAGDTQYF; CDR3 DNA: TGTGCCAGCAGCGTTTTGACCGCCGGGGATACGCAGTATTTT
clone size: -; J gene: TRBJ2-2; V gene: TRBV7-7; D gene: TRBD2; CDR3 protein: CASSRTSGVAGELFF; CDR3 DNA: TGTGCCAGCAGCCGGACTAGCGGGGTGGCCGGGGAGCTGTTTTTT
clone size: -; J gene: TRBJ1-1; V gene: TRBV4-2; D gene: TRBD1; CDR3 protein: CASSRGGQGGTEAFF; CDR3 DNA: TGTGCCAGCAGCCGAGGGGGACAGGGGGGAACTGAAGCTTTCTTT
clone size: -; J gene: TRBJ1-2; V gene: TRBV7-6; D gene: -; CDR3 protein: CASSLQGSYGYTF; CDR3 DNA: TGTGCCAGCAGCTTACAGGGGTCCTATGGCTACACCTTC
clone size: -; J gene: TRBJ2-7; V gene: TRBV7-9; D gene: -; CDR3 protein: CASSSYEAEQYF; CDR3 DNA: TGTGCCAGCAGCTCTTATGAGGCGGAGCAGTACTTC
clone size: -; J gene: TRBJ2-5; V gene: TRBV18; D gene: TRBD1; CDR3 protein: CASSRGQGASKTQYF; CDR3 DNA: TGTGCCAGCTCACGTGGACAGGGGGCATCGAAGACCCAGTACTTC
clone size: -; J gene: TRBJ2-3; V gene: TRBV6-1; D gene: -; CDR3 protein: CASLSGDGVADTQYF; CDR3 DNA: TGTGCCAGCCTAAGTGGTGACGGGGTAGCAGATACGCAGTATTTT
clone size: -; J gene: TRBJ2-2; V gene: TRBV19; D gene: -; CDR3 protein: CATHRGAKGTGELFF; CDR3 DNA: TGTGCCACCCATCGGGGGGCGAAGGGGACCGGGGAGCTGTTTTTT
clone size: -; J gene: TRBJ1-5; V gene: TRBV6-5; D gene: -; CDR3 protein: CASRPGVSQPQHF; CDR3 DNA: TGTGCCAGCAGACCAGGGGTGAGTCAGCCCCAGCATTTT
clone size: once; J gene: TRBJ2-7; V gene: TRBV9; D gene: -; CDR3 protein: CASSAQGSYGEQYF; CDR3 DNA: TGTGCCAGCAGCGCCCAGGGGAGTTACGGCGAGCAGTACTTC
clone size: -; J gene: TRBJ2-1; V gene: TRBV19; D gene: -; CDR3 protein: CASSISRGNEQFF; CDR3 DNA: TGTGCCAGTAGTATTTCAAGGGGCAATGAGCAGTTCTTC
clone size: -; J gene: TRBJ2-4; V gene: TRBV7-9; D gene: -; CDR3 protein: CASAVGGGKNIQYF; CDR3 DNA: TGTGCCAGCGCCGTGGGGGGAGGCAAAAACATTCAGTACTTC